These T cell receptor beta chains were read from a single sample in a study of T cell changes during pregnancy in multiple sclerosis. Clones were sequenced by immunoSEQ multiplex PCR, and TCRdb holds only the in-frame ones, with some missing. The table has under 50,000 clones, around 93% seen once. Sequencing used CD8+ T cells from peripheral blood mononuclear cells, obtained in the second trimester of pregnancy. The source is a female donor with multiple sclerosis, enrolled in a pregnancy study. CDR3s include the opening cysteine and the closing phenylalanine or tryptophan. D genes are given only for firm matches. Part of the rows lack a size; the others show once, few, many or a class for expanded clones.

V gene	D gene	J gene	clone size	CDR3 DNA	CDR3 protein
TRBV13	NA	TRBJ1-3	NA	TGTGCCAGCAGCTTCCCCTCGGGGAGCCTGCTCTCTGGAAACACCATATATTTT	CASSFPSGSLLSGNTIYF
TRBV30	TRBD1	TRBJ2-1	NA	TGTGCCTGGCTGACAGGGTGGGAGAATGAGCAGTTCTTC	CAWLTGWENEQFF
TRBV23-1	TRBD1	TRBJ1-5	NA	TGCGCAGAGCCGAGGGGGCAGGCCGTAGGCAATCAGCCCCAGCATTTT	CAEPRGQAVGNQPQHF
TRBV2	NA	TRBJ2-3	NA	TGTGCCAGCCCGGTTGGGCCCAGCACAGATACGCAGTATTTT	CASPVGPSTDTQYF
TRBV27	NA	TRBJ2-3	NA	TGTGCCAGCAGTTTTTGGACTGACCTCCAAGTCACAGATACGCAGTATTTT	CASSFWTDLQVTDTQYF
TRBV11-2	NA	TRBJ1-2	NA	TGTGCCAGCAGCTTAGATCCTGACAGGACCCGAGACTATGGCTACACCTTC	CASSLDPDRTRDYGYTF
TRBV25-1	TRBD2	TRBJ2-5	NA	TGTGCCAGCAGTGAATGGGCGGGAGAAGAGACCCAGTACTTC	CASSEWAGEETQYF
TRBV6-5	NA	TRBJ1-1	NA	TGTGCCAGCAGTTACTCGATAAGGGGAACTGAAGCTTTCTTT	CASSYSIRGTEAFF
TRBV7-9	TRBD1	TRBJ2-1	NA	TGTGCCAGCAGCTTAGGAGGGGGCGGTGAGCAGTTCTTC	CASSLGGGGEQFF
TRBV6-5	NA	TRBJ1-2	NA	TGTGCCAGCAGTTACTCGCGGGGGGTAGATGGCTACACCTTC	CASSYSRGVDGYTF
TRBV13	NA	TRBJ1-6	NA	TGTGCCAGCAGCTTGGGGGGGCCCACCTATAATTCACCCCTCCACTTT	CASSLGGPTYNSPLHF
TRBV7-9	NA	TRBJ2-1	NA	TGTGCCAGCAGCTTTCAGGCGGGTGAGCAGTTCTTC	CASSFQAGEQFF
TRBV9	TRBD1	TRBJ1-2	NA	TGTGCCAGCAGCATGACCGACAGGGAGGACGGCTACACCTTC	CASSMTDREDGYTF
TRBV30	TRBD2	TRBJ2-3	NA	TGTGCCTGGAGCGGGGGGGTAGATACGCAGTATTTT	CAWSGGVDTQYF
TRBV2	NA	TRBJ1-2	NA	TGTGCCAGCAGTGATCCCGTTTTGTATGGCTACACCTTC	CASSDPVLYGYTF
TRBV7-8	NA	TRBJ1-2	NA	TGTGCCAGCAGCTTAGCCACCCCGGATGGCTACACCTTC	CASSLATPDGYTF
TRBV18	NA	TRBJ1-4	NA	TGTGCCAGCTCACAGACAGCAACTAATGAAAAACTGTTTTTT	CASSQTATNEKLFF
TRBV4-2	NA	TRBJ2-6	NA	TGTGCCAGCAGCCAAGATTCCCTAGTCCTGACTTTC	CASSQDSLVLTF
TRBV5-6	NA	TRBJ1-2	NA	TGTGCCAGCAGCTTGGGACAACTTAACTATGGCTACACCTTC	CASSLGQLNYGYTF
TRBV2	NA	TRBJ1-5	many	TGTGCCAGCAGTGAAATTGCCGGGAATCAGCCCCAGCATTTT	CASSEIAGNQPQHF
TRBV9	TRBD1	TRBJ1-3	once	TGTGCCAGCAGCGTAGCTGGGACAGGGGGATCTGGAAACACCATATATTTT	CASSVAGTGGSGNTIYF
TRBV7-6	NA	TRBJ2-7	NA	TGTGCCAGCAGCCGTGGGGCGTACGAGCAGTACTTC	CASSRGAYEQYF
TRBV4-3	TRBD1	TRBJ2-7	NA	TGCGCCAGCAGCCAAGCGGAGAAGGACAGGGCTAACTTC	CASSQAEKDRANF
TRBV4-3	NA	TRBJ1-6	NA	TGCGCCAGCAGCCAAGAGTCAGGGGTAGGTTCACCCCTCCACTTT	CASSQESGVGSPLHF
TRBV7-3	NA	TRBJ1-1	NA	TGTGCCAGCAGCTTAGCAGGGAGGGACACTGAAGCTTTCTTT	CASSLAGRDTEAFF
TRBV6-4	NA	TRBJ1-1	once	TGTGCCAGCAGTGACTCAGGAGGGACTGAAGCTTTCTTT	CASSDSGGTEAFF
TRBV19	TRBD2	TRBJ2-1	NA	TGTGCCACTCTAGACGGGGGGGCCCTAAATGAGCAGTTCTTC	CATLDGGALNEQFF
TRBV2	TRBD2	TRBJ2-1	NA	TGTGCCAGCAGTGGTTCTAGCGGGGGGTCCTCCTACAATGAGCAGTTCTTC	CASSGSSGGSSYNEQFF
TRBV7-9	TRBD1	TRBJ2-3	NA	TGTGCCAGCAGCCGGCCCCCGACAGGGGTGGGAGATACGCAGTATTTT	CASSRPPTGVGDTQYF
TRBV15	TRBD2	TRBJ2-5	NA	TGTGCCACCAGCGCCAGCCTAGCGGGGGGCGAGACCCAGTACTTC	CATSASLAGGETQYF
TRBV5-5	TRBD1	TRBJ1-2	NA	TGTGCCAGCAGTCTAACTCCGGGACAGCACTATGGCTACACCTTC	CASSLTPGQHYGYTF
TRBV5-8	NA	TRBJ1-6	NA	TGTGCCAGCAGCTTGTATGTGGCCGGGACATCCAATTCACCCCTCCACTTT	CASSLYVAGTSNSPLHF
TRBV7-2	NA	TRBJ1-1	NA	TGTGCCAGCAGCTTAGTAGCCCTTATTTACGTGGGGAACACTGAAGCTTTCTTT	CASSLVALIYVGNTEAFF
TRBV15	NA	TRBJ1-2	NA	TGTGCCACCAGCACGGACATCGAAGGCTACACCTTC	CATSTDIEGYTF
TRBV27	NA	TRBJ2-3	NA	TGTGCCAGCAGGCCGGGCAGTGGGGCAGAAGATACGCAGTATTTT	CASRPGSGAEDTQYF
TRBV7-9	NA	TRBJ2-5	NA	TGTGCCAGCAGCTTAGGACCGGACAACCAAGAGACCCAGTACTTC	CASSLGPDNQETQYF